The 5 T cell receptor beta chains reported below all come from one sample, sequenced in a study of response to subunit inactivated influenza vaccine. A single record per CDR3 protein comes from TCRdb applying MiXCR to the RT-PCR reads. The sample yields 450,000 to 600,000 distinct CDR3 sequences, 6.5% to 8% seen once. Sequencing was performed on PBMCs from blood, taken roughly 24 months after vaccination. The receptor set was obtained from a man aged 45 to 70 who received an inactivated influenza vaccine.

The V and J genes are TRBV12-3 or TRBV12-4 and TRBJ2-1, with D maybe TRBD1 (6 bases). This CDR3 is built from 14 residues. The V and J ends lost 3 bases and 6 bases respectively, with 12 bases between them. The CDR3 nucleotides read TGTGCCAGCAGTTTTAGGGGGAGTGTCAATGAGCAGTTCTTC. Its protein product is CASSFRGSVNEQFF.

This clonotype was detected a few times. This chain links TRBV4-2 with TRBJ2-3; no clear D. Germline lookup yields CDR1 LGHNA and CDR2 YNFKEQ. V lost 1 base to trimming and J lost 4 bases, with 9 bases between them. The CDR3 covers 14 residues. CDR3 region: CASSQARTPDTQYF. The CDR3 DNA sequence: TGTGCCAGCAGCCAAGCAAGGACCCCAGATACGCAGTATTTT.

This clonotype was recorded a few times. The CDR3, as DNA: TGTGCCAGCAGCCTATGGGACAGGGGCTTCTACAATGAGCAGTTCTTC. It translates to CASSLWDRGFYNEQFF. The chain links TRBV6-2 or TRBV6-3 to TRBJ2-1, with 10 bases that match TRBD1. V shed 6 bases and J 3 bases; nucleotides not matched to a gene: 8. The CDR3 sequence is 16 residues long. Germline lookup yields CDR1 MNHEY and CDR2 SVGEGT.

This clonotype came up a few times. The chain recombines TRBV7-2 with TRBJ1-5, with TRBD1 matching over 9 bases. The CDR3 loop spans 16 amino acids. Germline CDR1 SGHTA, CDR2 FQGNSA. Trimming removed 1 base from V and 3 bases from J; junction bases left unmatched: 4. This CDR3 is CASSLGGQGFNQPQHF. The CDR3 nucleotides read TGTGCCAGCAGCTTAGGGGGACAGGGCTTCAATCAGCCCCAGCATTTT. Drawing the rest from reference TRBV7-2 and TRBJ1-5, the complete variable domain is GAGVSQSPSNKVTEKGKDVELRCDPISGHTALYWYRQSLGQGLEFLIYFQGNSAPDKSGLPSDRFSAERTGGSVSTLTIQRTQQEDSAVYLCASSLGGQGFNQPQHFGDGTRLSIL.

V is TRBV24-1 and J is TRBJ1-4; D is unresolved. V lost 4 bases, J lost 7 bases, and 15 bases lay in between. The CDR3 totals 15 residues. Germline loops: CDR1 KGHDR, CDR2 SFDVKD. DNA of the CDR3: TGTGCCACCAGTGAAACGAGGGCAGATATTGAAAAACTGTTTTTT. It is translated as CATSETRADIEKLFF.